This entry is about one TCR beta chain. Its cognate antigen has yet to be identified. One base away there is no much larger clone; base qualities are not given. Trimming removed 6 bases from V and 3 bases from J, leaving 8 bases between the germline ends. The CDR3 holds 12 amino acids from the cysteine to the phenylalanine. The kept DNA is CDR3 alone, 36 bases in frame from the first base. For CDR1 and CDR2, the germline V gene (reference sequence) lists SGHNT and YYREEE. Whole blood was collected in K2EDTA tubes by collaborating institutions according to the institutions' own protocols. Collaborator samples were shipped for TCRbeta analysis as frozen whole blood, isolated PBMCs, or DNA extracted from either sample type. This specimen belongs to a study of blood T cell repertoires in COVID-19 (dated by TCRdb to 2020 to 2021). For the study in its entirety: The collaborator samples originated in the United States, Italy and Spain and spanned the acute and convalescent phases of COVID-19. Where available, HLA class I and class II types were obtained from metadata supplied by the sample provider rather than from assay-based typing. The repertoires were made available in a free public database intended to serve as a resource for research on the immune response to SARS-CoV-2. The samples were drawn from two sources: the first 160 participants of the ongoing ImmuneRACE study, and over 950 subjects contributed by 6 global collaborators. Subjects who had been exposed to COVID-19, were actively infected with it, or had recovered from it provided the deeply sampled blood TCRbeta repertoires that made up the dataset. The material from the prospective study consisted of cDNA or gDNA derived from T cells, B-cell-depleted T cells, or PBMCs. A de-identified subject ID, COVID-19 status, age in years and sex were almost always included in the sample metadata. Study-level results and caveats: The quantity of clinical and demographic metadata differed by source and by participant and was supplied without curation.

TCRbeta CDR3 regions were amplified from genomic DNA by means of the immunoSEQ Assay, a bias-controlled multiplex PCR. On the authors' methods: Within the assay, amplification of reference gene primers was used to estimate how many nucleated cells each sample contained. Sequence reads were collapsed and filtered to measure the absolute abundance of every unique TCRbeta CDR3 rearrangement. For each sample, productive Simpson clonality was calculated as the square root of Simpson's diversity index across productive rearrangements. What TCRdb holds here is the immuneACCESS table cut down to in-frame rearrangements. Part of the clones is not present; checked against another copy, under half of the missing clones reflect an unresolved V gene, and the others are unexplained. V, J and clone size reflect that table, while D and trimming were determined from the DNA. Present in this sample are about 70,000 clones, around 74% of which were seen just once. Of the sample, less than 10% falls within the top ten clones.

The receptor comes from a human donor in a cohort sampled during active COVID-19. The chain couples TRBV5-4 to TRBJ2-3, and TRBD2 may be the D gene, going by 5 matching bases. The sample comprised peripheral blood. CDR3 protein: CASKAGTDTQYF. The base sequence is TGTGCCAGCAAGGCGGGTACAGATACGCAGTATTTT.